This TCR beta chain was recovered during a study of T cells in Graves' hyperthyroidism and ophthalmopathy. Study-level results: Separating ophthalmopathy from stable hyperthyroidism was achieved by a 13 V-J model.

This clonotype has at least ten counts. The antigen is unknown. Graves' hyperthyroidism was deemed stable absent ophthalmopathy progression within 18 months. The study enrolled patients aged 18 to 65 with newly diagnosed hyperthyroidism of under 2 months' duration. Investigators excluded patients with uncontrolled infection, other autoimmune disease, pregnancy or lactation. RNA transcripts served as the template for amplifying TCR beta CDR3 regions. Researchers ran a first-round RT-PCR on the TCR CDR3 using the HTBI primer set. One entry per CDR3 protein, called by TCRdb with MiXCR from the multiplex PCR reads. Among a few hundred thousand distinct CDR3 sequences listed, less than 20% were seen once. CDR1 and CDR2 (germline): SGHTA, FQGNSA. CDR3 length: 15 residues. The V segment lost 1 base and the J segment 5 bases; nucleotides outside the gene matches: 7.

Source material: blood. The receptor was derived from a woman aged 25 to 45 with Graves' hyperthyroidism. The chain is built from TRBV7-2 and TRBJ2-5; TRBD2 agrees at 7 bases. DNA of the CDR3: TGTGCCAGCAGCTTAGTGCCGGGGCGGGGGGAGACCCAGTACTTC. The encoded protein is CASSLVPGRGETQYF.